The present TCR beta chain was sequenced within a study of T cell responses to AZD1222 COVID-19 vaccine. Assay: immunoSEQ multiplex PCR; the TCRdb copy retains only in-frame clones and omits some. The table shows roughly 100,000 clones, with roughly nine tenths occurring only once. The TCR comes from an adult in good health. The sample in question was peripheral blood, obtained on day 0 of AZD1222 vaccination.

Here the CDR3 DNA reads TGTGCCAGCAGTTGGACGCAGGAGAGAAGGCAGTTCTTC. Its translation: CASSWTQERRQFF. The chain joins TRBV12-3 or TRBV12-4 to TRBJ2-1, with D unresolved. Trimming removed 4 bases from V and 12 bases from J, with 16 bases in between. The CDR3 sequence is 13 residues long.